This T cell receptor beta chain was identified in a study of regulatory T cells in long-lasting Graves disease (dated by TCRdb to about 2021). Describing the broader study: Newly diagnosed Graves' disease patients had taken antithyroid drugs for less than 3 months. Persistent Graves' disease patients were compared with newly diagnosed Graves' disease patients by peripheral blood TCR sequencing and RNA sequencing. The study was registered as a clinical trial and conducted in China. A total of 33 samples were covered by TCR sequencing, comprising around 13 persistent and approximately 20 newly diagnosed Graves' disease patients.

This sample's time point label indicates: newly diagnosed GD, antithyroid drugs for less than 3 months. RNA was extracted from PBMCs in TRIzol for both TCR sequencing and RNA sequencing. The diagnosis of Graves' disease was made according to American Thyroid Association guidelines. Patients for the study were recruited at an endocrinology department in Xi'an, China. Each patient gave 7.5 to 10 milliliters of peripheral blood, collected in an EDTA anticoagulant tube. Ficoll Paque Plus density gradient separation was used to isolate PBMCs, and no further T cell sorting was performed. RNA quality was checked with an Agilent 2100 Bioanalyzer and agarose gel, and concentration with a NanoDrop 2000. The sample holds many counts of this clonotype. Its antigen has not been determined. No qualities accompany the bases; no much larger clone lies one base away. From cysteine to phenylalanine, the CDR3 is 14 amino acids long. The only DNA kept is the CDR3, 42 bases in frame from the first base. CDR1 and CDR2, per the germline V gene, are MDHEN and SYDVKM. At the junction V is shortened by 5 bases and J by 4 bases, with 14 bases in between.

Paper-wide results and their limitations: A larger number of public clonotypes was shared among persistent patients (around 2,500) than among newly diagnosed patients (roughly 930). Compared with newly diagnosed patients, persistent Graves' disease patients had lower TCR Shannon entropy and fewer highly expanded clones, which suggests clonal expansion. Because the primary lesion, thyroid tissue, could not be accessed, the study looked at peripheral blood alone. The authors acknowledged the small sample size as a limitation that may reduce accuracy. Preferential use of TRBV28, TRBJ1-2 and TRBJ2-5 was observed in persistent disease, whereas TRBV20-1 and TRBJ2-1 were favored in newly diagnosed disease. Sequencing and analysis were limited to the TCR beta chain.

Receptors were amplified or captured by multiplex PCR. TCRdb lists the instrument as Illumina HiSeq 4000. CDR3 regions were amplified by Arm-PCR with iRepertoire HTBI primers to construct TCR beta libraries. Before sequencing, the PCR products underwent gel purification. Processing in the source paper ran as follows. Gene usage analysis of CDR3 amino acid clonotypes used the approximately 56 TRBV and approximately 13 TRBJ segments found across samples. Filtered high-quality paired reads were merged into contigs using COPE and FqMerger. BLAST was used to align contigs to the IMGT TRBV, TRBD and TRBJ reference genes, and CDR3 was defined following IMGT. Any clonotype with a frequency above 0.1% was counted as a highly expanded clone. Repertoire diversity was measured by Shannon entropy, and V-J evenness by the Gini coefficient. A clonotype found in more than one individual was treated as public. The public reads were reanalyzed by TCRdb: fastp trimming at Q25, MiXCR alignment, in-frame beta chains only. Rows are combined by CDR3 protein, so each entry shows the most common genes and DNA. TCRdb's processing, not the authors' own work, is the source of the V and J calls. The sample records under 800,000 distinct CDR3 sequences, about 15% of which are singletons. Around 19% of the sample belongs to the ten largest clones.

The same data also contributed to another study, on T cells in Graves' hyperthyroidism and ophthalmopathy. The second study also describes: Graves' hyperthyroidism was defined as stable when no progression to ophthalmopathy occurred over 18 months of follow-up. Hyperthyroidism patients were newly diagnosed, had a disease duration of under 2 months, and were aged 18 to 65 years. Any patient with an uncontrolled infection, another autoimmune disease, pregnancy or lactation was excluded. Clinical symptoms, serum thyroxine and TRAb, thyroid ultrasound, and orbital computed tomography formed the basis for the diagnoses. A first-round RT-PCR of the TCR CDR3 used the HTBI primer set with the Qiagen OneStep RT-PCR kit. Most expanded thyroid clonotypes (frequency above 0.001) were also found in blood, which suggests that blood repertoires may mirror thyroid immune responses. A model built on a 13 V-J signature distinguished ophthalmopathy from stable hyperthyroidism, reaching around 88% sensitivity and under 84% specificity in cross-validation and 80%/75% in testing. In validation, progression to ophthalmopathy was predicted by the model with around 71% sensitivity and 72% to 85% specificity, a median of approximately 6.5 months before onset. TCR V-J signatures able to tell the groups apart were searched for in a discovery cohort of 90 to 100 patients, of whom roughly 42 had Graves' ophthalmopathy and 55 to 60 had stable Graves' hyperthyroidism. Prospective prediction of ophthalmopathy was tested in an independent validation cohort of about 19 hyperthyroidism patients and some 17 patients who later progressed to ophthalmopathy. The approximately 100 discovery patients were randomly split 7:3 into training and test sets. The study also compared thyroid tissue and blood T-cell repertoires from more than 5 Graves' hyperthyroidism patients. After sampling, hyperthyroidism patients received methimazole starting at 30 mg daily, and ophthalmopathy patients received high-dose intravenous methylprednisolone. The libraries were constructed in a second round of multiplex PCR and then size-selected and purified. Libraries were sequenced paired-end with 100 bp reads on an Illumina HiSeq2000. SOAPnuke was used to process the raw data, throwing out any read that contained adapters or uncalled bases, had a mean Phred below 15, or lacked an exact constant-primer or identifier match. High-quality paired reads were merged with COPE v1.2.5, and unique nucleotide sequences were defined as clonotypes. MiTCR v1.1 was used to align clonotypes to the IMGT TRBV, TRBD and TRBJ reference segments. The analysis was restricted to V-J combinations with a frequency above 0.0001, which together covered around 99% of the repertoires. The TCS score was defined as the ratio of F50 (clonal expansion) to E x V (chaos), calculated using BLOSUM62-based TCRdist between CDR3 peptides within each V-J. Welch's t-statistics and random forest reduced roughly 530 V-J features to 13, which were used in a naive Bayes classifier (R e1071). Sample size was not statistically predetermined, and investigators were not blinded to group allocation. According to the paper, TCR Vbeta CDR3 sequencing was carried out on 135 peripheral blood samples, which came from fewer than 50 ophthalmopathy, fewer than 80 hyperthyroidism and approximately 17 progressor patients.

The receptor was isolated from a woman aged 25 to 39 with Graves disease. Donor details come from another sample of the same person, matched by shared clones. Source: peripheral blood mononuclear cells (PBMCs), taken at new diagnosis, from a patient treated with antithyroid drugs. The sequence joins TRBV28 to TRBJ1-1, and perhaps TRBD1 as D gene, on 5 matching bases. The CDR3 is CASSRSPRGTEAFF. The DNA reads TGTGCCAGCAGTCGGTCCCCAAGGGGCACTGAAGCTTTCTTT.